The source of this TCR beta chain is a study of T cell repertoires in cytomegalovirus infection. Study context: CMV infection plus the matching HLA type was flagged by public TCR beta signatures.

Germline V gives CDR1 SGHAT, CDR2 FQNNGV. The CDR3 has 17 residues. V was pared by 0 bases and J by 4 bases, with 10 bases of the junction left unmatched. Worth noting for this clonotype: The antigen remains unidentified.

TCRdb used MiXCR to reprocess the reads, holding one entry per CDR3 protein. This table holds 830,000 or so distinct CDR3 sequences, about 30% found once. The V gene is TRBV11-2, the J gene TRBJ2-5, with TRBD2 matching 8 bases. The material was cultured CD8+ T cells from PBMCs, obtained from culture after CMV antigen stimulation. The receptor comes from a human donor in good health (CMV status not recorded). Some clones in this sample may be carry-over from other donors' samples. CDR3 in DNA: TGTGCCAGCAGCTTAGATCTAACGGGGGGGAACCGAGAGACCCAGTACTTC. Translated: CASSLDLTGGNRETQYF.